This T cell receptor beta chain is from a study of T cells in Graves' hyperthyroidism and ophthalmopathy. The wider study: Upon initial diagnosis and before any treatment, peripheral blood was collected.

This clonotype has at least ten counts. Its antigen is currently unknown. Orbital computed tomography and thyroid ultrasound, together with serum TRAb and thyroxine and clinical symptoms, were used for diagnoses. The investigators amplified TCR beta CDR3 regions from RNA transcripts. The study used the HTBI primer set for a first-round RT-PCR of the TCR CDR3. A single record per CDR3 protein comes from TCRdb applying MiXCR to the multiplex PCR reads. Of around 600,000 distinct CDR3 sequences in the sample, 13% to 15% were seen once. Study-level results: By a 13 V-J model, ophthalmopathy was set apart from stable hyperthyroidism. Expanded thyroid clonotypes (above 0.001) were mostly also found in blood.

The sequenced material came from blood. The TCR was taken from a young woman with Graves' ophthalmopathy.

CDR3 DNA: TGTGCCTGGAGCCCTCTCGATGAGCAGTTCTTC. The encoded protein is CAWSPLDEQFF. This chain connects TRBV30 to TRBJ2-1; the D is unclear. This CDR3 is built from 11 residues. Trimming stripped 3 bases from V and 8 bases from J, with 8 bases between. Germline CDR1 GTSNPN, CDR2 SVGIG (reference sequence).